This TCR beta chain was documented in a study of OX40 agonist ivuxolimab in advanced cancers. A remark on this clone: Its antigen is still unknown.

Study outcomes and limitations: In the 0.1 to 3.0 mg/kg range, CD4+ and CD8+ blood T cells had expanded clonally by week 6.

V was trimmed by 2 bases and J by 0 bases, leaving 12 bases between them. The CDR3 loop spans 15 amino acids. The germline V gene encodes CDR1 SGHRS and CDR2 YFSETQ. Sampled blood was obtained at baseline, cycle 4 day 1, and cycle 7 day 1. Assay: immunoSEQ multiplex PCR; the TCRdb copy retains only in-frame clones and omits some. The sample carries 50,000 to 70,000 clones, around 85% recorded once. The sequence came from an adult with an advanced solid tumor such as melanoma, head and neck, liver or kidney cancer. Specimen: CD4+ or CD8+ T cells sorted from blood, collected in a trial of the OX40 agonist ivuxolimab. V gene TRBV5-1 combines with J gene TRBJ2-7, with a weak D call TRBD1 (7 bases). For the CDR3, the DNA is TGCGCCAGCAGCTTCCCCAGGGGGGACTCCTACGAGCAGTACTTC. The encoded protein is CASSFPRGDSYEQYF. Looking up the rest from reference TRBV5-1 and TRBJ2-7 gives the full variable domain: KAGVTQTPRYLIKTRGQQVTLSCSPISGHRSVSWYQQTPGQGLQFLFEYFSETQRNKGNFPGRFSGRQFSNSRSEMNVSTLELGDSALYLCASSFPRGDSYEQYFGPGTRLTVT.